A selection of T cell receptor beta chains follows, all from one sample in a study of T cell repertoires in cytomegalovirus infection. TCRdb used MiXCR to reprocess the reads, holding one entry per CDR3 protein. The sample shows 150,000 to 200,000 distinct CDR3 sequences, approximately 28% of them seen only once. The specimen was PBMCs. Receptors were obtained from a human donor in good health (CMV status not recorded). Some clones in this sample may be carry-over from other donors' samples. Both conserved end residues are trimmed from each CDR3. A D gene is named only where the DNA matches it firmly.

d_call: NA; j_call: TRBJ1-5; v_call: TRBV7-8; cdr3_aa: ASSATGNQPQH
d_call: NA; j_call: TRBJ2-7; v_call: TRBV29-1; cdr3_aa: SVEGGFGDEQY
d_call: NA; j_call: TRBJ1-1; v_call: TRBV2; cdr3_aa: ASSVVEALVTEAF
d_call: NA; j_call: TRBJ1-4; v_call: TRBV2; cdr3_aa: ASSEIGPTNEKLF
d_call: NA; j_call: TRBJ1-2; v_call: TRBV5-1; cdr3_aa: ASSLEQFYGYT
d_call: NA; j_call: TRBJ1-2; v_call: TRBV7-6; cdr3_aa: ASSLAGMRDYGYT
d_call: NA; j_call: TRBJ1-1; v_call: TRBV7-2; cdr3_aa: ASSLTPSGSEAF
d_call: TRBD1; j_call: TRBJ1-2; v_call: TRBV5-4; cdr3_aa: ASSSPTGGLGYT
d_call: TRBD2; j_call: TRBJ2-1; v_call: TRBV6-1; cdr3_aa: ARRPPGLAGRDEQF
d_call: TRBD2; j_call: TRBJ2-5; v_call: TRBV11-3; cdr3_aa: ASSNGLAERGETQY
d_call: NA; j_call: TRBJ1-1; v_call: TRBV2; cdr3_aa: ASKDTVNTEAF
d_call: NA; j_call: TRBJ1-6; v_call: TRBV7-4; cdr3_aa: ACSLGTSGSPLH
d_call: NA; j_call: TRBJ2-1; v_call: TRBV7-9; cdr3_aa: ARLHVEQF